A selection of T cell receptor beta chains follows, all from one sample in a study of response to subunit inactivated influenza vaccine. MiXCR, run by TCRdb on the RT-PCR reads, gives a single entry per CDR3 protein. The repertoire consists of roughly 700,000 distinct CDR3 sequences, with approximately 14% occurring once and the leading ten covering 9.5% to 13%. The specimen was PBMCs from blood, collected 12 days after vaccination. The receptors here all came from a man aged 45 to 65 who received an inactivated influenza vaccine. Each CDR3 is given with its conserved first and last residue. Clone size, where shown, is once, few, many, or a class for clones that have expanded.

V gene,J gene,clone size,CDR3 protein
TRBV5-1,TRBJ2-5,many,CASSLLDGQETQYF
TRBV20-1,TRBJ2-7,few,CSASGTSGKYEQYF
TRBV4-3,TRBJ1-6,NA,CASSRGASYNSPLHF
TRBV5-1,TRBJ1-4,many,CASNLGGLATNEKLFF
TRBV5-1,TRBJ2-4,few,CASSPGTSGGSDIQYF
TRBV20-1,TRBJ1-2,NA,CSASLPQGNGGYTF
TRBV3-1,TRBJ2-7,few,CASSHSRVAGWYEQYF
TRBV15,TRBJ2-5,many,CATSTYRETQYF
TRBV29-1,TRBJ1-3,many,CSVEGDSADTIYF
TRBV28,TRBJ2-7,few,CASSGNGVGLSYEQYF
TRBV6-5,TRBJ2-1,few,CASSYVAGSYNEQFF
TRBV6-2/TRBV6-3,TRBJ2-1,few,CASSYSGTGNNEQFF
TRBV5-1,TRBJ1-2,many,CASSLNQGGYGYTF
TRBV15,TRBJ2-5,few,CATSNRQGGETQYF
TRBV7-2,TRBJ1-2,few,CASSNPYRTAGYTF
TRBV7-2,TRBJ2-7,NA,CASSLSQGATYEQYF
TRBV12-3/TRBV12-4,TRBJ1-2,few,CASSERTGGRYGYTF
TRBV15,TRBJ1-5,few,CATSRDRSINQPQHF
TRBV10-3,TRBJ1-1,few,CAISGGTPEAFF
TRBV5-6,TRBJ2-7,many,CASRLQGYEQYF
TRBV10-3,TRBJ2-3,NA,CAIRVSGITDTQYF
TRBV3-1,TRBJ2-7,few,CASSRAGGSYEQYF
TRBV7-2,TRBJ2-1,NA,CASSFGRGEQFF
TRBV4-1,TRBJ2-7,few,CASSQRTGGTYEQYF
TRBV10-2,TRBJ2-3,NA,CAGTGGDSTDTQYF
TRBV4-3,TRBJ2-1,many,CASSRVSGAHEQFF
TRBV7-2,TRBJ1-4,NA,CASSLVGPGGEKLFF
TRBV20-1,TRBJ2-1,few,CSAREGQGGFWQFF
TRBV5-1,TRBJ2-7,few,CASSQGTGPYEQYF
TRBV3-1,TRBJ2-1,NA,CASSQNWDTSGGANEQFF
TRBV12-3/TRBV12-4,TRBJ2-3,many,CASSPGLIGTQYF
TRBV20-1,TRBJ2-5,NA,CSAKGAQYF
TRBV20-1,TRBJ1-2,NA,CSAPGGFGYTF
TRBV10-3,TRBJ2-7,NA,CAISVQGASYEQYF
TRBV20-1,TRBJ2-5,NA,CSARSGEEKTQYF
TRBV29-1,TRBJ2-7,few,CSVRRTQAGSSYEQYF
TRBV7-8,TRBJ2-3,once,CASSTDRSGGREDTQYF
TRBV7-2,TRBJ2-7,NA,CASSASGQSSYEQYF
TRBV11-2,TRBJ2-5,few,CASSYTSGSRETQYF
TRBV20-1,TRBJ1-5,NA,CSARVGTDSNQPQHF
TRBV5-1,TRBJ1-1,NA,CASSYTGTGRNTEAFF
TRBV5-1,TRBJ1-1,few,CASSLPGVRTEAFF
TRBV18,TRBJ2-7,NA,CASSSTRSGGFSEQYF
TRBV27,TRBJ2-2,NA,CASSLGLAGGPTGELFF